The rows below give T cell receptor beta chains drawn from one sample of a study of T cell changes during pregnancy in multiple sclerosis. TCRdb keeps only in-frame clones here, not all; method: immunoSEQ multiplex PCR. The profile shows 20,000 to 25,000 clones, roughly 84% of them singletons. This specimen consisted of CD8+ T cells from peripheral blood mononuclear cells, obtained before pregnancy. These receptors originate from a female donor with multiple sclerosis, enrolled in a pregnancy study. Each CDR3 is given with its conserved first and last residue. A D gene is named only where the DNA matches it firmly. Clone size is stated in some rows and not others, as once, few, many or a class when expanded.

d_gene: NA
v_gene: TRBV5-3
j_gene: TRBJ2-7
abundance: medium-sized
CDR3nt: TGTGCCAGAAGCTTGGGCAAACCGGCTAGCGAATGCGCCTACGAGCAGTACTTC
CDR3aa: CARSLGKPASECAYEQYF

d_gene: TRBD1
v_gene: TRBV30
j_gene: TRBJ2-2
abundance: NA
CDR3nt: TGTGCCTGGAGTCTACCTGGGACAGTCACCGGGGAGCTGTTTTTT
CDR3aa: CAWSLPGTVTGELFF

d_gene: TRBD2
v_gene: TRBV2
j_gene: TRBJ2-7
abundance: once
CDR3nt: TGTGCCAGCAGTGAAGTTTACTCGCTGGGACTAGCGTACGAGCAGTACTTC
CDR3aa: CASSEVYSLGLAYEQYF

d_gene: TRBD2
v_gene: TRBV7-2
j_gene: TRBJ2-7
abundance: NA
CDR3nt: TGTGCCAGCAGCTTAGCTAGCGGGGTAACCTACGAGCAGTACTTC
CDR3aa: CASSLASGVTYEQYF

d_gene: NA
v_gene: TRBV4-1
j_gene: TRBJ1-1
abundance: NA
CDR3nt: TGCGCCAGCAGCCAAGGAGGTCGTACTGAAGCTTTCTTT
CDR3aa: CASSQGGRTEAFF

d_gene: NA
v_gene: TRBV27
j_gene: TRBJ2-1
abundance: once
CDR3nt: TGTGCCAGCAGTCCCCGCAGTTACCACAATGAGCAGTTCTTC
CDR3aa: CASSPRSYHNEQFF

d_gene: TRBD2
v_gene: TRBV19
j_gene: TRBJ2-1
abundance: NA
CDR3nt: TGTGCCAGTACTTGGGGGAGGGGAGGCAATGAGCAGTTCTTC
CDR3aa: CASTWGRGGNEQFF

d_gene: NA
v_gene: TRBV7-8
j_gene: TRBJ2-7
abundance: few
CDR3nt: TGTGCCAGCAGCTTAGTTCTCGCGGGTAGCTCCTACGAGCAGTACTTC
CDR3aa: CASSLVLAGSSYEQYF

d_gene: TRBD1
v_gene: TRBV7-9
j_gene: TRBJ2-3
abundance: NA
CDR3nt: TGTGCCAGCCCCTTGGCATGGGACAGTAGCACAGATACGCAGTATTTT
CDR3aa: CASPLAWDSSTDTQYF

d_gene: NA
v_gene: TRBV7-8
j_gene: TRBJ1-5
abundance: NA
CDR3nt: TGTGCCAGCAGCTCCCCGGACAGATCCTCGCCCCAGCATTTT
CDR3aa: CASSSPDRSSPQHF

d_gene: NA
v_gene: TRBV5-1
j_gene: TRBJ2-1
abundance: NA
CDR3nt: TGCGCCAGCAGCGCCCGACCCCGGAGGCAGTTCTTC
CDR3aa: CASSARPRRQFF

d_gene: TRBD1
v_gene: TRBV7-8
j_gene: TRBJ2-5
abundance: NA
CDR3nt: TGTGCCAGCAGCTCCTACCGGACAGGGCAAGAGACCCAGTACTTC
CDR3aa: CASSSYRTGQETQYF

d_gene: NA
v_gene: TRBV19
j_gene: TRBJ1-2
abundance: NA
CDR3nt: TGTGCCAGTAGTTACAGGGAATGGGACAACTATGGCTACACCTTC
CDR3aa: CASSYREWDNYGYTF

d_gene: NA
v_gene: TRBV9
j_gene: TRBJ2-3
abundance: NA
CDR3nt: TGTGCCAGCAGCGTACAGGGGATTAGCACAGATACGCAGTATTTT
CDR3aa: CASSVQGISTDTQYF

d_gene: TRBD1
v_gene: TRBV19
j_gene: TRBJ2-7
abundance: NA
CDR3nt: TGTGCCAGTAGTACCTCCGGGACAGCATACGAGCAGTACTTC
CDR3aa: CASSTSGTAYEQYF

d_gene: NA
v_gene: TRBV6-1
j_gene: TRBJ2-7
abundance: NA
CDR3nt: TGTGCCAGCAGTGAAGCGGTCGGTAGCGGCGAGCAGTACTTC
CDR3aa: CASSEAVGSGEQYF

d_gene: TRBD1
v_gene: TRBV7-9
j_gene: TRBJ1-5
abundance: NA
CDR3nt: TGTGCCAGCAGCCCGACAGGGACTGGCAATCAGCCCCAGCATTTT
CDR3aa: CASSPTGTGNQPQHF

d_gene: TRBD1
v_gene: TRBV2
j_gene: TRBJ2-1
abundance: NA
CDR3nt: TGTGCCAGCAGTGAAGTCGCGACAGGGATTCGGGAGCAGTTCTTC
CDR3aa: CASSEVATGIREQFF

d_gene: NA
v_gene: TRBV5-1
j_gene: TRBJ2-1
abundance: NA
CDR3nt: TGCGCCAGCAGCTACTCCGGGACTGTTTACAATGAGCAGTTCTTC
CDR3aa: CASSYSGTVYNEQFF

d_gene: NA
v_gene: TRBV5-1
j_gene: TRBJ2-7
abundance: NA
CDR3nt: TGCGCCAGCAGCCCAAAACCGGGACAAGGGGAGCAGTACTTC
CDR3aa: CASSPKPGQGEQYF

d_gene: TRBD2
v_gene: TRBV13
j_gene: TRBJ2-1
abundance: NA
CDR3nt: TGTGCCAGCAGCTTAGCTAGCGGGAACAATGAGCAGTTCTTC
CDR3aa: CASSLASGNNEQFF

d_gene: NA
v_gene: TRBV14
j_gene: TRBJ1-5
abundance: NA
CDR3nt: TGTGCCAGCAGCCAAGCAGGCCAAATAAAGCCCCAGCATTTT
CDR3aa: CASSQAGQIKPQHF

d_gene: NA
v_gene: TRBV6-1
j_gene: TRBJ1-4
abundance: NA
CDR3nt: TGTGCCAGCAGTGAAGGGCGGGACGGGGAAAAACTGTTTTTT
CDR3aa: CASSEGRDGEKLFF

d_gene: NA
v_gene: TRBV9
j_gene: TRBJ2-7
abundance: NA
CDR3nt: TGTGCCAGCAGCGCGGGTGGGGCAGAATCCTACGAGCAGTACTTC
CDR3aa: CASSAGGAESYEQYF

d_gene: NA
v_gene: TRBV6-1
j_gene: TRBJ2-1
abundance: medium-sized
CDR3nt: TGTGCCAGCACTCCGTCACTCCCTGGGACAAATGAGCAGTTCTTC
CDR3aa: CASTPSLPGTNEQFF

d_gene: TRBD2
v_gene: TRBV6-6
j_gene: TRBJ2-2
abundance: NA
CDR3nt: TGTGCCAGCAGTCTCGGACTAGCGGTAAACACCGGGGAGCTGTTTTTT
CDR3aa: CASSLGLAVNTGELFF

d_gene: NA
v_gene: TRBV6-5
j_gene: TRBJ2-1
abundance: NA
CDR3nt: TGTGCCAGCAGTTACACGACTAGCAATGAGCAGTTCTTC
CDR3aa: CASSYTTSNEQFF

d_gene: NA
v_gene: TRBV7-9
j_gene: TRBJ2-7
abundance: NA
CDR3nt: TGTGCCAGCAGCGCGGGCCCAGCGGAATCCTACGAGCAGTACTTC
CDR3aa: CASSAGPAESYEQYF

d_gene: NA
v_gene: TRBV11-1
j_gene: TRBJ2-7
abundance: NA
CDR3nt: TGTGCCAGCAGCCCGGAGGGGGAGGGATCCTACGAGCAGTACTTC
CDR3aa: CASSPEGEGSYEQYF

d_gene: NA
v_gene: TRBV23-1
j_gene: TRBJ1-2
abundance: NA
CDR3nt: TGCGCCAGCAGGAAAGAGACAGGCACTAACTATGGCTACACCTTC
CDR3aa: CASRKETGTNYGYTF

d_gene: NA
v_gene: TRBV6-5
j_gene: TRBJ2-1
abundance: NA
CDR3nt: TGTGCCAGCAGTCCCGGACTAGGGGGTGAGCAGTTCTTC
CDR3aa: CASSPGLGGEQFF

d_gene: TRBD1
v_gene: TRBV28
j_gene: TRBJ2-7
abundance: NA
CDR3nt: TGTGCCAGCAGTTTAGGACAGGGGGCGCCCCTCTCCTACGAGCAGTACTTC
CDR3aa: CASSLGQGAPLSYEQYF

d_gene: TRBD1
v_gene: TRBV27
j_gene: TRBJ1-2
abundance: NA
CDR3nt: TGTGCCAGCAGTCCTACAGGGGTCTATGGCTACACCTTC
CDR3aa: CASSPTGVYGYTF

d_gene: TRBD1
v_gene: TRBV10-3
j_gene: TRBJ2-7
abundance: NA
CDR3nt: TGTGCCATCAGTCGAGAACCGGGACAGGGAGTCTACGAGCAGTACTTC
CDR3aa: CAISREPGQGVYEQYF

d_gene: TRBD1
v_gene: TRBV27
j_gene: TRBJ1-1
abundance: few
CDR3nt: TGTGCCAGCAGTCCCCAGGGGGTAGGGACTGAAGCTTTCTTT
CDR3aa: CASSPQGVGTEAFF

d_gene: NA
v_gene: TRBV30
j_gene: TRBJ1-1
abundance: NA
CDR3nt: TGTGCCTGGAGTGGCGGCCTTGAAGCTTTCTTT
CDR3aa: CAWSGGLEAFF

d_gene: NA
v_gene: TRBV27
j_gene: TRBJ2-3
abundance: NA
CDR3nt: TGTGCCAGCAGTAAAAGGACTGTAGATACGCAGTATTTT
CDR3aa: CASSKRTVDTQYF

d_gene: NA
v_gene: TRBV18
j_gene: TRBJ1-2
abundance: NA
CDR3nt: TGTGCCAGCTCACCAGACCGAGACAGGGGCTACACCTTC
CDR3aa: CASSPDRDRGYTF

d_gene: NA
v_gene: TRBV9
j_gene: TRBJ2-7
abundance: NA
CDR3nt: TGTGCCAGCAGCGTAGGGGGAGGAAGTCATAACGAGCAGTACTTC
CDR3aa: CASSVGGGSHNEQYF

d_gene: NA
v_gene: TRBV6-1
j_gene: TRBJ1-2
abundance: few
CDR3nt: TGTGCCAGCAGTGAAGGAGAGGTTTCGACCTATGGCTACACCTTC
CDR3aa: CASSEGEVSTYGYTF

d_gene: NA
v_gene: TRBV6-1
j_gene: TRBJ2-3
abundance: NA
CDR3nt: TGTGCCAGCAGAGAAAATAGCGGATCTAGCACAGATACGCAGTATTTT
CDR3aa: CASRENSGSSTDTQYF

d_gene: TRBD2
v_gene: TRBV7-6
j_gene: TRBJ2-1
abundance: NA
CDR3nt: TGTGCCAGCAGCTTAGCCGTCAGATTCCACCCGGGACTAGCCGTAGATGAGCAGTTCTTC
CDR3aa: CASSLAVRFHPGLAVDEQFF

d_gene: TRBD2
v_gene: TRBV9
j_gene: TRBJ2-7
abundance: NA
CDR3nt: TGTGCCAGCAGCGTAGGAGGGGCGGGAGGACCCTACGAGCAGTACTTC
CDR3aa: CASSVGGAGGPYEQYF

d_gene: TRBD2
v_gene: TRBV6-5
j_gene: TRBJ2-1
abundance: NA
CDR3nt: TGTGCCAGCAGTTACCATCGCGGGGGGTCCTACAATGAGCAGTTCTTC
CDR3aa: CASSYHRGGSYNEQFF

d_gene: TRBD2
v_gene: TRBV10-2
j_gene: TRBJ2-2
abundance: NA
CDR3nt: TGCGCCAGCCGACTAGCGGGATACACCGGGGAGCTGTTTTTT
CDR3aa: CASRLAGYTGELFF

d_gene: NA
v_gene: TRBV6-6
j_gene: TRBJ1-2
abundance: NA
CDR3nt: TGTGCCAGCAGTTACTCCCGGAGGCAGAACTATGGCTACACCTTC
CDR3aa: CASSYSRRQNYGYTF